The clone carrying this T cell receptor beta chain was seen a few times. A much bigger clone sits one base away, suggesting this may be a read error. This sample is part of a study of breast tumors, draining lymph nodes, adjacent tissues. The lymph nodes were axillary draining lymph nodes from breast cancer patients. TCRdb recomputed calls from the multiplex PCR reads with MiXCR, one row per CDR3 protein. The data show approximately 210,000 distinct CDR3 sequences, about 34% seen once. Source material: axillary lymph node tissue. The receptor comes from a female donor with breast cancer. Some clones in this sample may be carry-over from other donors' samples.

The CDR3 bases are TGTGCCAGCAGCTTTTCGGGGGCGAATGAGCAGTTCTTC. Encoded protein: CASSFSGANEQFF. V and J are TRBV7-9 and TRBJ2-1; D assignment may be TRBD1 or TRBD2 (6 bases each). The CDR3 length is 13 residues. The V end was cut by 3 bases, the J end by 7 bases, with 10 bases between. CDR1 is SEHNR, CDR2 FQNEAQ, per germline (reference sequence).